This TCR beta chain comes out of a study of shared clonotypes between healthy human individuals. Study results and caveats: Estimated clonotype richness was generally higher in naive than memory subsets.

Note on this clone: Its target is unknown.

This CDR3 contains 15 residues. V was pared by 2 bases and J by 1 base, with 10 bases between. Germline V CDR1 and CDR2: SGHTS, YDEGEE. At a deep level, the assay was run. The method was immunoSEQ multiplex PCR; TCRdb's version includes in-frame clones alone and lacks a portion of them. The profile shows nearly 1 million clones, approximately 80% of them singletons. The receptor was derived from a man aged 18 to 35 in good health. Input material: memory CD4+ T cells sorted from blood. Subset given: CD45RA-negative fraction. The chain has TRBV5-8 and TRBJ1-3; D is undetermined. CDR3 nucleotide sequence: TGTGCCAGCAGCTTCTCCTGGAATTCTGGAAACACCATATATTTT. It codes for CASSFSWNSGNTIYF.